Listed here are 25 T cell receptor beta chains from one sample, sequenced in a study of blood T cell repertoires in COVID-19. Here immunoSEQ multiplex PCR was the method, and the copy in TCRdb shows in-frame clones only, minus some. Of 250,000 to 400,000 clones in the sample, approximately 88% are singletons; the top ten hold under 2%. Material for sequencing was peripheral blood. Receptors originate from a woman in her 30s with COVID-19, enrolled during active disease.

The chain couples TRBV5-5 to TRBJ2-3, with D perhaps TRBD1 (5 bases). V lost 0 bases and J 6 bases, leaving 11 bases between the germline ends. This CDR3 has 14 residues. CDR1 is SGHKS and CDR2 is YYEKEE in the germline V gene (reference sequence). The CDR3 loop reads CASSLEGARDTQYF. CDR3 DNA sequence: TGTGCCAGCAGCTTGGAAGGGGCCAGGGATACGCAGTATTTT.

The chain couples TRBV13 to TRBJ1-1; D uncertain. Per germline, CDR1 PRHDT and CDR2 FYEKMQ (reference sequence). The CDR3 contains 13 residues. The V and J ends lost 1 base and 0 bases respectively, with 3 bases between them. The CDR3 protein is CASSLELNTEAFF. The CDR3 DNA reads as TGTGCCAGCAGCTTAGAGCTGAACACTGAAGCTTTCTTT. The complete variable domain, with remaining parts taken from reference TRBV13 and TRBJ1-1, reads AAGVIQSPRHLIKEKRETATLKCYPIPRHDTVYWYQQGPGQDPQFLISFYEKMQSDKGSIPDRFSAQQFSDYHSELNMSSLELGDSALYFCASSLELNTEAFFGQGTRLTVV.

This chain uses TRBV9 with TRBJ2-1; the D gene is possibly TRBD1 (5 bases). This CDR3 region has 13 residues. Per the germline V gene, CDR1 is SGDLS and CDR2 is YYNGEE. V shed 4 bases and J shed 3 bases, with 8 bases lying between them. The CDR3 bases are TGTGCCAGCAGCCAGGGAAACTACAATGAGCAGTTCTTC. Amino acid sequence: CASSQGNYNEQFF.

This clone was detected only a few times. The V and J genes are TRBV15 and TRBJ2-6; 8 bases fit TRBD2. CDR3 size: 19 residues. Germline CDR1 reads LNHNV; CDR2 reads YYDKDF (reference sequence). The V and J ends lost 2 bases and 0 bases, in that order; junction bases with no gene match: 9. The CDR3 spells CATSRTDGGGFSGANVLTF. The CDR3 DNA is TGTGCCACCAGCAGAACCGACGGCGGGGGGTTCTCTGGGGCCAACGTCCTGACTTTC.

The chain joins TRBV6-6 to TRBJ2-1; perhaps TRBD2 as D (7 bases). The CDR3 is 14 residues long. Germline CDR1 reads MNHNY; CDR2 reads SVGAGI (reference sequence). The V gene lost 3 bases and the J gene lost 8 bases, with 14 bases spanning the gap. This CDR3 is CASSYWGGADEQFF. CDR3 DNA: TGTGCCAGCAGTTATTGGGGGGGGGCAGATGAGCAGTTCTTC.

The chain links TRBV2 to TRBJ2-2, with D perhaps matching TRBD1 (6 bases). The CDR3 contains 13 residues. Germline values: CDR1 SNHLY, CDR2 FYNNEI. V was pared by 11 bases and J by 8 bases, with 18 bases between. CDR3: CAPYPTGNGELFF. Here the CDR3 DNA reads TGTGCCCCGTACCCGACAGGTAATGGGGAGCTGTTTTTT.

The V gene is TRBV5-1, the J gene TRBJ1-3; tentative D call: TRBD1 (5 bases). The V end lost 3 bases, the J end lost 1 base, and 11 bases lay between the germline ends. This CDR3 is 15 amino acids long. The germline CDR1 and CDR2 sequences are SGHRS and YFSETQ. CDR3 nucleotides: TGCGCCAGCAGCTGGACGGGACTTTCTGGAAACACCATATATTTT. Protein sequence: CASSWTGLSGNTIYF.

This sequence joins TRBV7-9 and TRBJ1-4; tentative D call: TRBD1 (6 bases). Trimming shortened V by 1 base and J by 10 bases, and 16 bases separated the two germline ends. CDR1 is SEHNR, CDR2 FQNEAQ, per germline (reference sequence). The CDR3 runs 15 residues. The CDR3 sequence: CASSLGGGALRKLFF. Written as DNA, the CDR3 is TGTGCCAGCAGCTTAGGTGGGGGGGCCCTTCGAAAACTGTTTTTT.

In the case of this clone: Other DNA variants within this sample encode the same CDR3. The rearrangement joins TRBV4-3 to TRBJ2-3, with D unresolved. Germline V gene lookup returns CDR1 LGHNA and CDR2 YSLEER. The CDR3 totals 13 residues. The V end was cut by 1 base, the J end by 2 bases, with 4 bases between. The CDR3 loop reads CASSQANTDTQYF. The CDR3 DNA sequence: TGCGCCAGCAGCCAAGCAAACACAGATACGCAGTATTTT.

This chain joins TRBV24-1 and TRBJ2-7; D is possibly TRBD2 (5 bases). The V end lost 0 bases, the J end lost 6 bases, and 8 bases lay between the germline ends. CDR1 and CDR2 from the germline V gene are KGHDR and SFDVKD. CDR3 length: 13 amino acids. Written as DNA, the CDR3 is TGTGCCACCAGTGATTTGGGAGGTTTCGAGCAGTACTTC. It is translated as CATSDLGGFEQYF.

V and J are TRBV14 and TRBJ2-7; TRBD1 might be the D (5 bases). The CDR3 extends over 14 amino acids. CDR1 is SGHDN, CDR2 FVKESK, per germline. The V gene lost 6 bases and the J gene lost 1 base, with 13 bases spanning the gap. As DNA, the CDR3 is TGTGCCAGCAGGCAGACAGCTACTTCCTACGAGCAGTACTTC. Amino acids: CASRQTATSYEQYF.

Only one count was recorded for this clone. The gene calls are TRBV5-6 and TRBJ2-3; perhaps TRBD1 as D (6 bases). CDR1 is SGHDT, CDR2 YYEEEE, per germline. Between the trimmed V and J ends, which lost 5 bases and 8 bases, there was a span of 21 bases. CDR3 size: 15 residues. CDR3: CASRYLARGRGTQYF. As DNA, the CDR3 is TGTGCCAGCAGATACCTCGCTAGGGGCAGGGGTACGCAGTATTTT.

This clone was seen only once. The chain links TRBV6-5 to TRBJ1-6, with D unclear. Germline V lookup: CDR1 MNHEY, CDR2 SVGAGI. V lost 2 bases, J lost 7 bases, and 12 bases lay in between. The CDR3 loop spans 15 amino acids. This chain's CDR3 is CASSYLSQFNSPLHF. The CDR3 region has the DNA TGTGCCAGCAGTTACCTGAGCCAATTCAATTCACCCCTCCACTTT.

This clone was seen a single time. V is TRBV2 and J is TRBJ1-5; D is unclear. The CDR3 spans 14 residues. The V end was cut by 6 bases, the J end by 0 bases, with 9 bases between. Germline lookup yields CDR1 SNHLY and CDR2 FYNNEI. DNA for the CDR3: TGTGCCAGCAGAGAGGAGTATAGCAATCAGCCCCAGCATTTT. Translating gives CASREEYSNQPQHF.

V is TRBV7-2 and J is TRBJ1-1; unclear D gene. Germline V gives CDR1 SGHTA, CDR2 FQGNSA. The CDR3 spans 13 residues. Trimming stripped 0 bases from V and 6 bases from J, with 8 bases between. CDR3 in amino acids: CASSLALRSEAFF. The CDR3 DNA reads TGTGCCAGCAGCTTAGCGCTCAGGTCTGAAGCTTTCTTT.

V gene TRBV28 combines with J gene TRBJ1-2; 8 positions agree with TRBD1. V was clipped by 10 bases and J by 8 bases; unmatched bases: 12. This CDR3 is 13 amino acids long. CDR1 is MDHEN and CDR2 is SYDVKM in the germline V gene. CDR3 coding DNA: TGTGCCACCCCGAAGACAGGGGCCTTAGGCTACACCTTC. Translated: CATPKTGALGYTF.

The J gene is TRBJ1-4, the V gene TRBV7-9; a weak D match, TRBD1 (6 bases). Germline assignment: CDR1 SEHNR and CDR2 FQNEAQ (reference sequence). CDR3 length: 15 residues. V lost 2 bases and J lost 4, with 11 bases in between. The CDR3 coding sequence is TGTGCCAGCAGCTTATACAGGGTCTATAATGAAAAACTGTTTTTT. Translation: CASSLYRVYNEKLFF.

The chain employs TRBV24-1 and TRBJ2-3; D uncertain. The CDR3 has 15 residues. Germline V gives CDR1 KGHDR, CDR2 SFDVKD. V shed 3 bases and J shed 6 bases, with 15 bases lying between them. CDR3 residues: CATSDPSLFADTQYF. The CDR3 DNA follows: TGTGCCACCAGTGATCCGAGCCTTTTTGCGGATACGCAGTATTTT.

This chain connects TRBV10-2 to TRBJ2-2; D is possibly TRBD2 (5 bases). Germline-derived CDR1 and CDR2 are WSHSY and SAAADI. Trimming stripped 5 bases from V and 2 bases from J, with 12 bases between. This CDR3 has 15 amino acids. DNA for the CDR3: TGCGCCAGCAGTCTACTCGGGGATAACACCGGGGAGCTGTTTTTT. It translates to CASSLLGDNTGELFF.

The chain recombines TRBV7-8 with TRBJ1-6; maybe TRBD1 (5 bases). V was cut by 3 bases and J by 4 bases, with 16 bases left in between. Germline CDR1 is SGHVS and CDR2 is FQNEAQ. This CDR3 is built from 17 residues. CDR3 residues: CASSFQTKDTYNSPLHF. CDR3 sequence (DNA): TGTGCCAGCAGCTTCCAGACGAAGGACACTTATAATTCACCCCTCCACTTT. The variable domain in full, completed from reference TRBV7-8 and TRBJ1-6, reads GAGVSQSPRYKVAKRGQDVALRCDPISGHVSLFWYQQALGQGPEFLTYFQNEAQLDKSGLPSDRFFAERPEGSVSTLKIQRTQQEDSAVYLCASSFQTKDTYNSPLHFGNGTRLTVT.

The chain recombines TRBV19 with TRBJ1-1; D not resolved. Germline CDR1 LNHDA, CDR2 SQIVND (reference sequence). This CDR3 is built from 14 residues. V was trimmed by 7 bases and J by 0 bases, leaving 12 bases between them. In DNA form, the CDR3 reads TGTGCCAGTACAATTGGGCAGTTGAACACTGAAGCTTTCTTT. Encoded protein: CASTIGQLNTEAFF.

The CDR3 DNA is TGCGCCAGCAGCCAAGTGGGAGACGACCTGGTCGAGCAGTACTTC. It yields the protein CASSQVGDDLVEQYF. This rearrangement joins TRBV4-1 to TRBJ2-7, with D possibly matching TRBD2 (5 bases). Germline loops: CDR1 MGHRA, CDR2 YSYEKL. The CDR3 contains 15 residues. V was pared by 1 base and J by 6 bases, with 16 bases between.

The chain employs TRBV10-2 and TRBJ1-5; D possibly corresponds to TRBD1 (5 bases). CDR1 is WSHSY, CDR2 SAAADI, per germline. With 3 bases removed from V and 1 base from J, the gap between germline ends came to 13 bases. The CDR3 has 16 residues. CDR3 DNA: TGCGCCAGCAGTGAAGTACAGAAGGGGAGCAATCAGCCCCAGCATTTT. This encodes CASSEVQKGSNQPQHF.

This rearrangement joins TRBV7-9 to TRBJ2-3; unclear D gene. This CDR3 contains 13 residues. Germline V gene data show CDR1 as SEHNR and CDR2 as FQNEAQ (reference sequence). V lost 4 bases to trimming and J lost 4 bases, with 9 bases between them. CDR3 bases: TGTGCCAGCAGCTCCAAAAGCCCAGATACGCAGTATTTT. Amino acid sequence: CASSSKSPDTQYF.

A single count supports this clone. The chain uses TRBV15 and TRBJ1-1, with TRBD1 matching over 7 bases. The CDR3 length is 15 residues. The V segment lost 0 bases and the J segment 4 bases; nucleotides outside the gene matches: 5. From germline, CDR1 is LNHNV and CDR2 YYDKDF (reference sequence). CDR3 nucleotides: TGTGCCACCAGCAGAGATCGGCAGGGGGGCACTGAAGCTTTCTTT. Amino acids: CATSRDRQGGTEAFF. Together with reference TRBV15 and TRBJ1-1, the CDR3 gives the full variable domain: DAMVIQNPRYQVTQFGKPVTLSCSQTLNHNVMYWYQQKSSQAPKLLFHYYDKDFNNEADTPDNFQSRRPNTSFCFLDIRSPGLGDTAMYLCATSRDRQGGTEAFFGQGTRLTVV.